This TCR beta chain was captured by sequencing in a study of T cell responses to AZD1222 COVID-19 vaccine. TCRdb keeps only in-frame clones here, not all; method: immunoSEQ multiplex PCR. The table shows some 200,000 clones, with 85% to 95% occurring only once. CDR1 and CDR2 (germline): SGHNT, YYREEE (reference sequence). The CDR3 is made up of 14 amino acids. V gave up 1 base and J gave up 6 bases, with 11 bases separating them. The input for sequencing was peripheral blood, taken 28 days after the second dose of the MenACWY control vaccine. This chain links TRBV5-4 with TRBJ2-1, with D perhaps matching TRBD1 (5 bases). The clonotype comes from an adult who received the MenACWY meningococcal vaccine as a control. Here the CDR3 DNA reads TGTGCCAGCAGCTTGACAGGCTTGGTCAATGAGCAGTTCTTC. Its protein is CASSLTGLVNEQFF. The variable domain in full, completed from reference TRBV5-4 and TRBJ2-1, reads ETGVTQSPTHLIKTRGQQVTLRCSSQSGHNTVSWYQQALGQGPQFIFQYYREEENGRGNFPPRFSGLQFPNYSSELNVNALELDDSALYLCASSLTGLVNEQFFGPGTRLTVL.